The sequence of this T cell receptor (beta chain) was determined in a study of shared clonotypes between healthy human individuals. Notes on the study in general: The diversity represented, both genetic and in exposure history, was limited by few donors.

The run depth of the assay was deep. Libraries were prepared by immunoSEQ multiplex PCR; TCRdb keeps only in-frame clonotypes and omits some of them. The sample records about 500,000 clones, about 74% being singletons. V gave up 4 bases and J gave up 5 bases, with 12 bases separating them. In germline, CDR1 is LGHNA, CDR2 YNFKEQ. The CDR3 consists of 14 residues. Only one count was recorded for this clone. Antigen unknown. This receptor was obtained from a woman between 40 and 50 years old in good health. Some clones in this sample may be carry-over from other donors' samples. Specimen: PBMCs. This chain uses TRBV4-2 with TRBJ2-1, with D unresolved. CDR3 bases: TGTGCCAGCAGCCGTAGTACGGGTAACAATGAGCAGTTCTTC. It translates to CASSRSTGNNEQFF.